These 24 T cell receptor beta chains came from one sample sequenced in a study of cytomegalovirus exposure and HLA in healthy donors. The PCR employed 60 Vbeta primers together with 13 Jbeta primers. This table comes from immunoSEQ multiplex PCR, and its TCRdb copy is limited to in-frame clones, with some not included. The sample has approximately 140,000 clones; about 80% are singletons. What was sequenced was PBMCs. These receptors all stem from a woman aged 40 to 50 in good health and CMV-seronegative.

The gene calls are TRBV4-3 and TRBJ2-2; TRBD2 agrees at 10 bases. Per germline, CDR1 LGHNA and CDR2 YSLEER. Trimming removed 1 base from V and 2 bases from J; junction bases left unmatched: 4. The CDR3 has 17 residues. CDR3 DNA: TGCGCCAGCAGCCAAGGTTGGACTAGCGGAAACACCGGGGAGCTGTTTTTT. Protein sequence: CASSQGWTSGNTGELFF.

This CDR3 reads CASGNRPTYEQYF. The CDR3 DNA is TGTGCCAGCGGAAACAGGCCAACCTACGAGCAGTACTTC. The chain joins TRBV6-1 to TRBJ2-7; TRBD1 might be the D (5 bases). The V end lost 8 bases, the J end lost 2 bases, and 13 bases lay between the germline ends. There are 13 residues in the CDR3. Looked up from germline, CDR1 is MNHNS and CDR2 is SASEGT.

This clone was observed a few times. The chain joins TRBV5-4 to TRBJ2-7; TRBD1 is a possible D gene (6 bases). V dropped 5 bases and J dropped 6 bases, with 18 bases sitting between them. Germline CDR1 SGHNT, CDR2 YYREEE (reference sequence). The CDR3 loop spans 14 amino acids. The CDR3 region has the DNA TGTGCCAGCAGTTCCTGGACAGCCTCGCGCGAGCAGTACTTC. Its translation: CASSSWTASREQYF.

The chain uses TRBV5-1 and TRBJ2-7; possibly TRBD2 for D (5 bases). The J call may be faulty, since TRBJ2-5 better matches the DNA end. Germline lookup yields CDR1 SGHRS and CDR2 YFSETQ. The CDR3 totals 17 residues. In DNA form, the CDR3 reads TGCGCCAGCAGCTTGGCGGCTAGCCTGGCTTTTCAAGAGACCCAGTACTTC. Residues: CASSLAASLAFQETQYF.

The chain combines TRBV9 with TRBJ1-1, with TRBD1 matching over 12 bases. The CDR3 loop spans 14 amino acids. Unmatched junction bases numbered 3, after V lost 3 bases and J lost 6 bases. Germline-derived CDR1 and CDR2 are SGDLS and YYNGEE. The CDR3 bases are TGTGCCAGCAGCGGAGGGACAGGGGGCTCTGAAGCTTTCTTT. Protein product: CASSGGTGGSEAFF.

The CDR3 loop is CASSLEGQGTIQYF. As DNA, the CDR3 is TGCGCCAGCAGCTTGGAGGGACAGGGGACCATTCAGTACTTC. This chain uses TRBV5-1 with TRBJ2-4; TRBD1 aligns across 10 bases. This CDR3 has 14 residues. V was pared by 0 bases and J by 9 bases, with 3 bases of the junction left unmatched. The germline V gene encodes CDR1 SGHRS and CDR2 YFSETQ.

The gene calls are TRBV10-2 and TRBJ2-2; D unclear. The germline gives CDR1 WSHSY, CDR2 SAAADI. V was clipped by 5 bases and J by 1 base, with 14 bases between them. The CDR3 runs 16 residues. CDR3 region: CASSPYMAENTGELFF. Here the CDR3 DNA reads TGCGCCAGCAGTCCATATATGGCGGAGAACACCGGGGAGCTGTTTTTT.

V is TRBV5-4 and J is TRBJ1-4; 7 nucleotides match TRBD1. The CDR3 covers 15 residues. Germline loops: CDR1 SGHNT, CDR2 YYREEE (reference sequence). The V and J ends lost 4 bases and 0 bases, in that order; junction bases with no gene match: 3. The DNA of the CDR3 is TGTGCCAGCAGCCGGGACAGTTCAACTAATGAAAAACTGTTTTTT. This encodes CASSRDSSTNEKLFF.

The chain recombines TRBV7-3 with TRBJ2-3, with TRBD1 identical over 8 bases. J lost 0 bases, V lost 2 bases, and 4 bases had no gene match. This CDR3 has 16 residues. CDR1 and CDR2 (germline): SGHTA, FQGTGA. In DNA, the CDR3 is TGTGCCAGCAGCTTAGACCGGGACAGGAGCACAGATACGCAGTATTTT. Protein sequence: CASSLDRDRSTDTQYF.

This clone was found once. The chain couples TRBV6-4 to TRBJ2-3; 8 bases are a match to TRBD2. The CDR3 extends over 15 amino acids. Germline CDR1 is MRHNA and CDR2 is SNTAGT. The ends lost 10 bases at V and 4 bases at J; junction bases unmatched: 13. The CDR3 DNA follows: TGTGCCACCCAAAAAGAAGCGGGAGCCGCAGATACGCAGTATTTT. Translated: CATQKEAGAADTQYF.

The chain couples TRBV5-1 to TRBJ2-5, with 10 bases matching TRBD2. This CDR3 has 15 amino acids. In germline, CDR1 is SGHRS, CDR2 YFSETQ. V was pared by 0 bases and J by 7 bases, with 6 bases of the junction left unmatched. The CDR3 coding sequence is TGCGCCAGCAGCTTGGCCCTAGCGGGAGTGGGGACCCAGTACTTC. Protein: CASSLALAGVGTQYF.

This chain uses TRBV21-1 with TRBJ1-3; TRBD1 reflects the table's D call only, with no check against the DNA. TRBV21-1 is flagged as a pseudogene. The CDR3 length is 20 residues. The CDR3 nucleotides are TGTGCCAGCAGCAAATTTGGGACAGGACCGCCTTCGGGAAAGGGAAACACCATATATTTT. It translates to CASSKFGTGPPSGKGNTIYF.

The chain carries TRBV5-1 and TRBJ1-1; D unresolved. Trimming stripped 0 bases from V and 0 bases from J, with 9 bases between. The CDR3 contains 15 residues. Looked up from germline, CDR1 is SGHRS and CDR2 is YFSETQ. The CDR3 sequence is CASSLDINMNTEAFF. DNA of the CDR3: TGCGCCAGCAGCTTGGACATTAACATGAACACTGAAGCTTTCTTT.

This clone appeared a few times. DNA of the CDR3: TGTGCCAGCAGCTTAGGTAGCAAACTAGCGGGAAAATACAATGAGCAGTTCTTC. Translated, it gives CASSLGSKLAGKYNEQFF. The V gene is TRBV7-6, the J gene TRBJ2-1; 10 bases agree with TRBD2. Germline values: CDR1 SGHVS, CDR2 FNYEAQ. After removal of 1 base from V and 4 bases from J, the junction contained 10 bases not matched to a gene. The CDR3 length is 18 residues.

The rearrangement uses TRBV4-2 and TRBJ2-3; D might be TRBD1 (8 bases). This CDR3 contains 14 residues. CDR1 LGHNA and CDR2 YNFKEQ come from the germline V gene. With 2 bases removed from V and 7 bases from J, the gap between germline ends came to 13 bases. CDR3 nucleotide sequence: TGTGCCAGCAGCCAAAACAGGGGGGGGAATACGCAGTATTTT. It encodes CASSQNRGGNTQYF.

The chain links TRBV5-1 to TRBJ2-7; D is possibly TRBD2 (6 bases). Per germline, CDR1 SGHRS and CDR2 YFSETQ. The CDR3 sequence is 13 residues long. V was cut by 4 bases and J by 5 bases, with 13 bases left in between. The CDR3 nucleotides are TGCGCCAGCAGCCCGGGACTCTCTGACGAGCAGTACTTC. Its protein product is CASSPGLSDEQYF.

The V gene is TRBV6-5, the J gene TRBJ2-7, with TRBD1 identical over 10 bases. The V segment lost 2 bases and the J segment 11 bases; nucleotides outside the gene matches: 3. Germline-derived CDR1 and CDR2 are MNHEY and SVGAGI. The CDR3 length is 12 residues. CDR3 coding DNA: TGTGCCAGCAGTTACGGGACAGGGGATGAGTACTTC. Translating gives CASSYGTGDEYF.

The chain employs TRBV7-6 and TRBJ2-2; 9 bases match TRBD1. CDR1 is SGHVS and CDR2 is FNYEAQ in the germline V gene. V was pared by 5 bases and J by 3 bases, with 7 bases of the junction left unmatched. This CDR3 comprises 16 residues. The CDR3 region is CASSHRGQGYTGELFF. The CDR3 DNA reads TGTGCCAGCAGCCACCGGGGACAGGGATACACCGGGGAGCTGTTTTTT. Filled out from reference TRBV7-6 and TRBJ2-2, the complete variable domain reads GAGVSQSPRYKVTKRGQDVALRCDPISGHVSLYWYRQALGQGPEFLTYFNYEAQQDKSGLPNDRFSAERPEGSISTLTIQRTEQRDSAMYRCASSHRGQGYTGELFFGEGSRLTVL.

The chain uses TRBV10-3 and TRBJ1-2, with 10 nucleotides matching TRBD1. Per germline, CDR1 ENHRY and CDR2 SYGVKD. Trimming took 4 bases from V and 5 from J; bases not matched to a gene: 7. The CDR3 consists of 15 residues. In DNA, the CDR3 is TGTGCCATCAGTGTCGGGACAGGGGAACCATATGGCTACACCTTC. Residues: CAISVGTGEPYGYTF.

In regard to this clone: The sample holds other DNA sequences that translate to the same CDR3. J is TRBJ1-1 and V is TRBV28, with D possibly being TRBD1 (5 bases). Trimming left V 4 bases short and J 1 base short, with 7 bases between. The germline V gene has CDR1 MDHEN and CDR2 SYDVKM. The CDR3 is 13 residues long. The CDR3 nucleotides are TGTGCCAGCAGTTCTGGACAGAACACTGAAGCTTTCTTT. It translates to CASSSGQNTEAFF.

The chain employs TRBV7-9 and TRBJ2-1; 7 positions match TRBD2. Germline V CDR1 and CDR2: SEHNR, FQNEAQ (reference sequence). CDR3 size: 14 residues. With 3 bases clipped from V and 8 bases from J, the junction kept 7 bases outside the gene matches. Here the CDR3 reads CASSFRAAGHEQFF. The CDR3 coding sequence is TGTGCCAGCAGCTTCCGGGCAGCGGGACATGAGCAGTTCTTC.

The CDR3 sequence: CASSQQGGAAQYF. The CDR3 nucleotides are TGTGCCAGCAGCCAACAGGGGGGTGCCGCGCAGTACTTC. The rearrangement joins TRBV2 to TRBJ2-7; 8 nucleotides line up with TRBD1. The V gene end was trimmed by 6 bases and the J gene end by 9 bases; junction bases not matched to a gene: 10. The germline gives CDR1 SNHLY, CDR2 FYNNEI. This CDR3 has 13 amino acids.

The gene calls are TRBV19 and TRBJ1-2, with D perhaps matching TRBD1 (5 bases). The CDR3 is made up of 17 amino acids. Trimming took off 3 bases at V and 2 bases at J, with 19 bases between the two ends. Germline CDR1 is LNHDA and CDR2 is SQIVND (reference sequence). The CDR3 region has the DNA TGTGCCAGTAGTATGCGGCAGGGTCGAGCCCCCAACTATGGCTACACCTTC. It is translated as CASSMRQGRAPNYGYTF.

This clone occurred a few times. The CDR3 DNA reads as TGTGCCAGCGGGGAGGAGTCGACTGAAGCTTTCTTT. Translated: CASGEESTEAFF. The chain combines TRBV6-5 with TRBJ1-1; D is ambiguous. In germline, CDR1 is MNHEY, CDR2 SVGAGI. The CDR3 runs 12 residues. With 8 bases removed from V and 5 bases from J, the gap between germline ends came to 12 bases.